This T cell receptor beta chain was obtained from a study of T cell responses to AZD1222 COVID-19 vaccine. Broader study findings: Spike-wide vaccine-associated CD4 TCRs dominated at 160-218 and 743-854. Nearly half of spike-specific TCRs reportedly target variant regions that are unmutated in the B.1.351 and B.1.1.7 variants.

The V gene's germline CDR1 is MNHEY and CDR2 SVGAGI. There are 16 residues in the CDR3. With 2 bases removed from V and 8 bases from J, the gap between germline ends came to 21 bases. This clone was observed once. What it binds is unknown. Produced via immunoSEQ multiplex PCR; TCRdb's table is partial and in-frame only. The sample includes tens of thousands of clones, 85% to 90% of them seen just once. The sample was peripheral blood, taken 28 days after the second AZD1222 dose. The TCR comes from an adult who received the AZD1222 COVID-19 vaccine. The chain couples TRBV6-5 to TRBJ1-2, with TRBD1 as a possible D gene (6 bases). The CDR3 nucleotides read TGTGCCAGCAGTTACCTTTCGGGCAGGGGCTCTGGCGGCTACACCTTC. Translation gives CASSYLSGRGSGGYTF.